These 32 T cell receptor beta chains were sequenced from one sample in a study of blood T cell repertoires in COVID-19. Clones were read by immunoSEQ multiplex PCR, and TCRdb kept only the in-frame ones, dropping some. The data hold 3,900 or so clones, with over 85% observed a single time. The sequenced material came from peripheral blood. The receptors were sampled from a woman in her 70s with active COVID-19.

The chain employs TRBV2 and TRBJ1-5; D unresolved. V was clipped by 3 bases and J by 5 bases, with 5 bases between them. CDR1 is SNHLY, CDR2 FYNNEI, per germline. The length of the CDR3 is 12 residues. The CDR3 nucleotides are TGTGCCAGCAGTGACTCCCATCAGCCCCAGCATTTT. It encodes CASSDSHQPQHF.

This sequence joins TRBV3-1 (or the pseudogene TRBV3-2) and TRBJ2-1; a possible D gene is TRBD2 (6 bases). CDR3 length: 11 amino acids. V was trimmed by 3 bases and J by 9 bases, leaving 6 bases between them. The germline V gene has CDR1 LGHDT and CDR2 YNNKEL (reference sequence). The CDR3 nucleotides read TGTGCCAGCAGCCAGGGGGGTGAGCAGTTCTTC. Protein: CASSQGGEQFF.

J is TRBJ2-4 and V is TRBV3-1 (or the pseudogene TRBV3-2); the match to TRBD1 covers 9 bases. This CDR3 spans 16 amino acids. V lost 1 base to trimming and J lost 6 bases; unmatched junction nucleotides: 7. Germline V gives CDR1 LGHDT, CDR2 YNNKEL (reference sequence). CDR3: CASSQVRTGDINIQYF. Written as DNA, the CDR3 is TGTGCCAGCAGCCAAGTACGGACAGGGGATATAAACATTCAGTACTTC.

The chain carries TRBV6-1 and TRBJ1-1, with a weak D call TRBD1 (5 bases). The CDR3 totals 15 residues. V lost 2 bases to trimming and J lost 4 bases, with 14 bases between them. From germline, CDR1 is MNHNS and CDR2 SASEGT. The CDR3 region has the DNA TGTGCCAGCAGTGAAAAGGGGTTGGGTTTCACTGAAGCTTTCTTT. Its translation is CASSEKGLGFTEAFF.

The CDR3 sequence is CASSLRPFGGTNEKLFF. Written as DNA, the CDR3 is TGCGCCAGCAGCTTACGACCGTTTGGGGGGACTAATGAAAAACTGTTTTTT. The chain links TRBV5-1 to TRBJ1-4; a weak D match, TRBD1 (5 bases). V shed 2 bases and J shed 2 bases, with 16 bases lying between them. Germline-derived CDR1 and CDR2 are SGHRS and YFSETQ. This CDR3 is built from 17 residues.

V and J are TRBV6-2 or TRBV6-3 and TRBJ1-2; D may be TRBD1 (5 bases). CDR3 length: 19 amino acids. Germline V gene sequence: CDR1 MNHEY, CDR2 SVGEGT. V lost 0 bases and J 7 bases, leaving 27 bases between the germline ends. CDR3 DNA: TGTGCCAGCAGTTACTCCTTACAGGAGACGATGGGAAGGCGGCGTGGCTACACCTTC. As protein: CASSYSLQETMGRRRGYTF.

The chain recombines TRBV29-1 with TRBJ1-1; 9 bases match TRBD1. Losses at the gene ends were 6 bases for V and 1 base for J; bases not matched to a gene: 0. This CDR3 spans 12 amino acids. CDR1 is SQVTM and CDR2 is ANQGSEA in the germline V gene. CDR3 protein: CSVDRGNTEAFF. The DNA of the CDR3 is TGCAGCGTGGACAGGGGGAACACTGAAGCTTTCTTT.

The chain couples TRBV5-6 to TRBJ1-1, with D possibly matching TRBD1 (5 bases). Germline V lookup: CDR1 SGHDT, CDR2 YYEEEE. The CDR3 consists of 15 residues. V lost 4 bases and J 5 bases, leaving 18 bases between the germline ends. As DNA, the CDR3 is TGTGCCAGCAGCACTTCGGACTATCGGGGGACTGAAGCTTTCTTT. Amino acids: CASSTSDYRGTEAFF.

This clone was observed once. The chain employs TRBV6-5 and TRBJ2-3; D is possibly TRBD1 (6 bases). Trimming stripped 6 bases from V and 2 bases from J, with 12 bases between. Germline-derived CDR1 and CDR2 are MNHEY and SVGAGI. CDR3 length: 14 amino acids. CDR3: CASSQTGDTDTQYF. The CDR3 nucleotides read TGTGCCAGCAGCCAGACAGGTGACACAGATACGCAGTATTTT.

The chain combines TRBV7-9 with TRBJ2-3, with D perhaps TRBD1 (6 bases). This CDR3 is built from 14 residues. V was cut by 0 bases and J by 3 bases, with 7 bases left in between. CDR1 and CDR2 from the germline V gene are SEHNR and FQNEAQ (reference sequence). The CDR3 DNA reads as TGTGCCAGCAGCTTAGCAAGGGGGACAGATACGCAGTATTTT. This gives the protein CASSLARGTDTQYF.

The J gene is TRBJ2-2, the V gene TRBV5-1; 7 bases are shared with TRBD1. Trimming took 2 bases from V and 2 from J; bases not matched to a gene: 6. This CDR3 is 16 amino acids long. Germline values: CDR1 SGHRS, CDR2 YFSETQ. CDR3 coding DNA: TGCGCCAGCAGCTTTTCGGTAGGGGGCAACACCGGGGAGCTGTTTTTT. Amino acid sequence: CASSFSVGGNTGELFF.

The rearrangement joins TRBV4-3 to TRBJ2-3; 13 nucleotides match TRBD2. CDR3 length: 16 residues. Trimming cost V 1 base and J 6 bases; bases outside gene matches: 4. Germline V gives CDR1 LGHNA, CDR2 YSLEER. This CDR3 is CASSQGTSGGADTQYF. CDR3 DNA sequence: TGCGCCAGCAGCCAAGGGACTAGCGGGGGAGCTGATACGCAGTATTTT.

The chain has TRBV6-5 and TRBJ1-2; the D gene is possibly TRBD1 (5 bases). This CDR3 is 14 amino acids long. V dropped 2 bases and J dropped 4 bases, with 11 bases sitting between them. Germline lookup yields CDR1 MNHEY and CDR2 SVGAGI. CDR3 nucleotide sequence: TGTGCCAGCAGTTACGACAGATTCCCCTATGGCTACACCTTC. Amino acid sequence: CASSYDRFPYGYTF.

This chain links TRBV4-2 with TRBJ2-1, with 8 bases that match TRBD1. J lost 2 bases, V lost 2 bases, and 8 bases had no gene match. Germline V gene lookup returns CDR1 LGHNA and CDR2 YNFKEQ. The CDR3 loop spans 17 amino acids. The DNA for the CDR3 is TGTGCCAGCAGCCAAAACTCCCAGGGGGCGCCCTACAATGAGCAGTTCTTC. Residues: CASSQNSQGAPYNEQFF.

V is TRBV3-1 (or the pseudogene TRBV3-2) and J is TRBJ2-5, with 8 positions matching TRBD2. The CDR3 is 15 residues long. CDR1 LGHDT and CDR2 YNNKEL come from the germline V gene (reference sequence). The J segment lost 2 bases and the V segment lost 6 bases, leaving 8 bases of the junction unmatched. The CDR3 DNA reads TGTGCCAGCAGTTCGGGGGGGACTACGCAAGAGACCCAGTACTTC. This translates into CASSSGGTTQETQYF.

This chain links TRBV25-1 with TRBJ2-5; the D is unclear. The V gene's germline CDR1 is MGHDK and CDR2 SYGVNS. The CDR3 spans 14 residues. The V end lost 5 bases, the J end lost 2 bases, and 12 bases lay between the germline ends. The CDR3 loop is CASSSAIYQETQYF. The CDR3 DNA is TGTGCCAGCAGTAGCGCAATTTATCAAGAGACCCAGTACTTC.

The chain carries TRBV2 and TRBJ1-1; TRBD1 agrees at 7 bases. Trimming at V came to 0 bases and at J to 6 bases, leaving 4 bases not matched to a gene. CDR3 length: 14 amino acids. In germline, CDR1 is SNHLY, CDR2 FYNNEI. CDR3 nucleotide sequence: TGTGCCAGCAGTGAAGCCCCCGGGACAGCTGAAGCTTTCTTT. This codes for CASSEAPGTAEAFF.

The CDR3 DNA is TGCGCCAGCAGCCCCATGGTGGGGGGTCCCTACGAGCAGTACTTC. Encoded protein: CASSPMVGGPYEQYF. V and J are TRBV4-1 and TRBJ2-7; D is perhaps TRBD2 (6 bases). Trimming took 4 bases from V and 2 from J, leaving 15 bases between them. The V gene's germline CDR1 is MGHRA and CDR2 YSYEKL. The CDR3 loop spans 15 amino acids.

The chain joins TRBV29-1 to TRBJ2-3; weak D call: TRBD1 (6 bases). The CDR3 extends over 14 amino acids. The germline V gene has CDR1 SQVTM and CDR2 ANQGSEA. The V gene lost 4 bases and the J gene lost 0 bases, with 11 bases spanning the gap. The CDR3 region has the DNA TGCAGCGTTGGAAACAGGGCTAGCACAGATACGCAGTATTTT. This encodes CSVGNRASTDTQYF.

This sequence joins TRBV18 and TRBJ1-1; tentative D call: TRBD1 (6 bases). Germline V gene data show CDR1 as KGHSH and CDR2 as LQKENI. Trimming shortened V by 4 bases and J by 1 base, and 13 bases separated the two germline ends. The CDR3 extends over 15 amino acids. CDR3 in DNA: TGTGCCAGCTCACTCGCGACAGGAGCGAACACTGAAGCTTTCTTT. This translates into CASSLATGANTEAFF.

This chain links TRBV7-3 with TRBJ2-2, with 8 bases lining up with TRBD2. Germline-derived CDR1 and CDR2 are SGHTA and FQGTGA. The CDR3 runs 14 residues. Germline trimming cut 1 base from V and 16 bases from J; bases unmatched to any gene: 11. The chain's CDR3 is CASSLRPSGPDRFF. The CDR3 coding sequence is TGTGCCAGCAGCTTAAGGCCTAGCGGGCCCGATAGGTTTTTT. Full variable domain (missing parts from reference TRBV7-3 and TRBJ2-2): GAGVSQTPSNKVTEKGKYVELRCDPISGHTALYWYRQSLGQGPEFLIYFQGTGAADDSGLPNDRFFAVRPEGSVSTLKIQRTERGDSAVYLCASSLRPSGPDRFFGEGSRLTVL.

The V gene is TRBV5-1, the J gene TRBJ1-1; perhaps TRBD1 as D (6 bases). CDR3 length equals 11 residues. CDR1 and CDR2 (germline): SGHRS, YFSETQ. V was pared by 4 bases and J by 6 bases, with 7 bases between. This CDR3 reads CASSGGSEAFF. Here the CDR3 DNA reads TGCGCCAGCAGCGGGGGCTCTGAAGCTTTCTTT. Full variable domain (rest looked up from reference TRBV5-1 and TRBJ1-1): KAGVTQTPRYLIKTRGQQVTLSCSPISGHRSVSWYQQTPGQGLQFLFEYFSETQRNKGNFPGRFSGRQFSNSRSEMNVSTLELGDSALYLCASSGGSEAFFGQGTRLTVV.

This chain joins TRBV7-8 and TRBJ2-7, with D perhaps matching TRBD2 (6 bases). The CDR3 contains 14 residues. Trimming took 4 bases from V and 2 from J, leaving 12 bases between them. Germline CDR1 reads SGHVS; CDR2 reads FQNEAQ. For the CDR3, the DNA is TGTGCCAGCAGCTGGAAGGAGGGAACCTACGAGCAGTACTTC. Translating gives CASSWKEGTYEQYF.

The CDR3: CATSRASKGDYGYTF. The CDR3 nucleotides read TGTGCCACCAGCAGAGCGAGTAAGGGGGACTATGGCTACACCTTC. The chain recombines TRBV15 with TRBJ1-2, with D possibly matching TRBD1 (6 bases). CDR3 length: 15 residues. Trimming took off 1 base at V and 3 bases at J, with 12 bases between the two ends. Looked up from germline, CDR1 is LNHNV and CDR2 is YYDKDF (reference sequence).

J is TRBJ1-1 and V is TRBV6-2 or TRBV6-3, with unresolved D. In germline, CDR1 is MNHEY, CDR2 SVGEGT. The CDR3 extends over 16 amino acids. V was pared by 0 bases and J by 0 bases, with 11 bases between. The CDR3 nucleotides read TGTGCCAGCAGTTACTCCAGCGGTGTTATGAACACTGAAGCTTTCTTT. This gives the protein CASSYSSGVMNTEAFF.

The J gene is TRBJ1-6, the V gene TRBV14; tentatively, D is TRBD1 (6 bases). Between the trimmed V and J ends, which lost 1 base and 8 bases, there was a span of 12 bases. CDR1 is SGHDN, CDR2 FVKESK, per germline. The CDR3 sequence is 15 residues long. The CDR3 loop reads CASSQVQGQHSPLHF. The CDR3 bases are TGTGCCAGCAGCCAAGTTCAGGGGCAGCATTCACCCCTCCACTTT.

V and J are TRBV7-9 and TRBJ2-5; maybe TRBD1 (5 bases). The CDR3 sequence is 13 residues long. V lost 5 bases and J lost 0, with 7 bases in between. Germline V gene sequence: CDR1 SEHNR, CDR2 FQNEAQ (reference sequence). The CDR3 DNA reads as TGTGCCAGCAGCGGGGCCAACCAAGAGACCCAGTACTTC. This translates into CASSGANQETQYF.

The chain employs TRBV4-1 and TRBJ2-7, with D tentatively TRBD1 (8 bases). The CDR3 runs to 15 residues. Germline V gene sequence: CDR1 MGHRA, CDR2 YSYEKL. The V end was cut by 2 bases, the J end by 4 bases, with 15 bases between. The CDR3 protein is CASSQPTGGVYEQYF. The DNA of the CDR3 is TGCGCCAGCAGCCAACCCACAGGGGGGGTTTACGAGCAGTACTTC.

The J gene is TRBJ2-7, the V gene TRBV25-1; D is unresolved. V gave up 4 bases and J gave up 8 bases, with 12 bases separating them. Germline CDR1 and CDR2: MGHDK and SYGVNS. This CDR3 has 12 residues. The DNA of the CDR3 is TGTGCCAGCAGTGGGGCAGGCCAAAAGCAGTACTTC. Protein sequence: CASSGAGQKQYF.

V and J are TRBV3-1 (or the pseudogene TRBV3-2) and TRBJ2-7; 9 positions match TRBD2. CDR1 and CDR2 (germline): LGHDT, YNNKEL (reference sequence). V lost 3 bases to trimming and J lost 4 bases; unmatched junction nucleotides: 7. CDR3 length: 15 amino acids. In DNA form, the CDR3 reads TGTGCCAGCAGCCACGCTAGCGGGGACATTTACGAGCAGTACTTC. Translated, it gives CASSHASGDIYEQYF.

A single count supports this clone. CDR3 in DNA: TGTGCCAGTAGTATTGCCAGGTTGAGCTCCTATAATTCACCCCTCCACTTT. As protein: CASSIARLSSYNSPLHF. The chain combines TRBV19 with TRBJ1-6; the D is unclear. There are 17 residues in the CDR3. Trimming removed 3 bases at V and 0 bases at J, with 12 bases between. The germline gives CDR1 LNHDA, CDR2 SQIVND (reference sequence).

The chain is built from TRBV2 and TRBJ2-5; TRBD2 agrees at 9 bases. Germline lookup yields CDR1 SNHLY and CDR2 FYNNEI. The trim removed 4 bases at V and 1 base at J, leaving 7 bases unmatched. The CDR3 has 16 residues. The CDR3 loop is CASSAPAGGPQETQYF. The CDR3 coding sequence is TGTGCCAGCAGTGCCCCAGCGGGGGGCCCCCAAGAGACCCAGTACTTC.